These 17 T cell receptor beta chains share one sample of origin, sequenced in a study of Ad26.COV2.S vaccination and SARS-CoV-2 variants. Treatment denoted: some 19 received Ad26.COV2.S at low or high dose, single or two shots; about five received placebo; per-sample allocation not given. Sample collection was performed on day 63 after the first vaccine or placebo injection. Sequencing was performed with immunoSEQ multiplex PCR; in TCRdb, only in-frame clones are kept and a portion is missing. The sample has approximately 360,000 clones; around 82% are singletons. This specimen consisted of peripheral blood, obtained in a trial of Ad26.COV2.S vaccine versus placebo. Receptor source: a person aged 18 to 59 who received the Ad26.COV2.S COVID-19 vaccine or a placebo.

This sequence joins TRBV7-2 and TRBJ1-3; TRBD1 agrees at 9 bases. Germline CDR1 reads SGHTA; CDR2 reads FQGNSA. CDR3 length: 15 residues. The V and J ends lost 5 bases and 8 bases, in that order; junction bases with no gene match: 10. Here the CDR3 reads CASSITGGLVDTIYF. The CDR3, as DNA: TGTGCCAGCAGCATAACAGGGGGCCTGGTGGACACCATATATTTT. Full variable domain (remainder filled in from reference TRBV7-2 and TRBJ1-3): GAGVSQSPSNKVTEKGKDVELRCDPISGHTALYWYRQSLGQGLEFLIYFQGNSAPDKSGLPSDRFSAERTGGSVSTLTIQRTQQEDSAVYLCASSITGGLVDTIYFGEGSWLTVV.

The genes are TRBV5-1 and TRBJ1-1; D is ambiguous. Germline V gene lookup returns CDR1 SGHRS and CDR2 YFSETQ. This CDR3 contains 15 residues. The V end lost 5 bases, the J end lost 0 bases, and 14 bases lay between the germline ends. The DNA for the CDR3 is TGCGCCAGCAGGTTCGGATCCGATTTGAACACTGAAGCTTTCTTT. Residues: CASRFGSDLNTEAFF.

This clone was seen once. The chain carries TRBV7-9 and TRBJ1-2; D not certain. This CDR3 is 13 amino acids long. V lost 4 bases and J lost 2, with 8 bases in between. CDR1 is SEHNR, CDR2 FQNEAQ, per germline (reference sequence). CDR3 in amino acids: CASSSGPNYGYTF. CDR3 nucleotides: TGTGCCAGCAGCTCCGGGCCGAACTATGGCTACACCTTC.

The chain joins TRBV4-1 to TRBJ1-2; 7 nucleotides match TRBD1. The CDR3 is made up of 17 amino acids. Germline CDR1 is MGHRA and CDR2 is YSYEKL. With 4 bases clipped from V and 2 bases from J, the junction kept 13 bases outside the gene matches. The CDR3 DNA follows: TGCGCCAGCAGCCGCGTTTCCGGGACAGCGGCGAACTATGGCTACACCTTC. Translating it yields CASSRVSGTAANYGYTF.

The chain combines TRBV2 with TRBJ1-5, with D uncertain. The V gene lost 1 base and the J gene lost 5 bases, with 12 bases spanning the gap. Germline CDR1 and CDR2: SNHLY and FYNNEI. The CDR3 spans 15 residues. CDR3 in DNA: TGTGCCAGCAGTGAAGGTCGGGGTCATTATCAGCCCCAGCATTTT. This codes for CASSEGRGHYQPQHF.

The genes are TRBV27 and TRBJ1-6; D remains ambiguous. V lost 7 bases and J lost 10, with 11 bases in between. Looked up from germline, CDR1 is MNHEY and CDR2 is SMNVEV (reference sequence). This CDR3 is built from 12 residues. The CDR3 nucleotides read TGTGCCAGCACCACTCTGGGATCACCCCTCCACTTT. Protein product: CASTTLGSPLHF.

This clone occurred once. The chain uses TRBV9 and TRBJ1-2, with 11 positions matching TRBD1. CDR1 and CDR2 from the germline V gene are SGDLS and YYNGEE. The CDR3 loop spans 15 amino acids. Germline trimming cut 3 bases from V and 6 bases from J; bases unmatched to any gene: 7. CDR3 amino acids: CASSGRTGGAHGYTF. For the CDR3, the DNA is TGTGCCAGCAGCGGACGGACAGGGGGCGCCCATGGCTACACCTTC.

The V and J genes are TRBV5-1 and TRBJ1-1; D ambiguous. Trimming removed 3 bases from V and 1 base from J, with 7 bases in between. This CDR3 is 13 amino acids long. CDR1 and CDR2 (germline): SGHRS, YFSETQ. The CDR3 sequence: CASSWGGNTEAFF. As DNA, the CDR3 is TGCGCCAGCAGCTGGGGAGGGAACACTGAAGCTTTCTTT.

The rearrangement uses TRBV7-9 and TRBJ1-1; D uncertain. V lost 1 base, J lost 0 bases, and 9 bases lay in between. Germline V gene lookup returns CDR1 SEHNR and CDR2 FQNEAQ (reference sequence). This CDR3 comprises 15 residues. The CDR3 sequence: CASSLVWHVNTEAFF. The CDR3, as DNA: TGTGCCAGCAGCTTAGTATGGCACGTGAACACTGAAGCTTTCTTT.

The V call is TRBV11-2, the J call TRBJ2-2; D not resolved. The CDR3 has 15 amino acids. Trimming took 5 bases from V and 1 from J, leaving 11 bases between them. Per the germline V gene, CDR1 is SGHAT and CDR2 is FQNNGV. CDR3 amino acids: CASSPRAMNTGELFF. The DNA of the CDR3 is TGTGCCAGCAGCCCCCGTGCGATGAACACCGGGGAGCTGTTTTTT. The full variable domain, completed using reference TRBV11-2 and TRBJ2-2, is EAGVAQSPRYKIIEKRQSVAFWCNPISGHATLYWYQQILGQGPKLLIQFQNNGVVDDSQLPKDRFSAERLKGVDSTLKIQPAKLEDSAVYLCASSPRAMNTGELFFGEGSRLTVL.

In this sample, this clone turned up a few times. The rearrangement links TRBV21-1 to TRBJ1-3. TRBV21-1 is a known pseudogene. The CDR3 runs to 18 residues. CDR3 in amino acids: CASSKARQEDPGGNTIYF. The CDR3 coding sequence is TGTGCCAGCAGCAAAGCGAGGCAGGAGGATCCCGGGGGAAACACCATATATTTT.

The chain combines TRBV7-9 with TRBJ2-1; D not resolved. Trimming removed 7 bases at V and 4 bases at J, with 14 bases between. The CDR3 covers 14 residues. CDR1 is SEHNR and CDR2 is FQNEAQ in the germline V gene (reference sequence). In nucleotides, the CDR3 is TGTGCCAGCACCCTAGGGTCTACTTACAATGAGCAGTTCTTC. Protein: CASTLGSTYNEQFF.

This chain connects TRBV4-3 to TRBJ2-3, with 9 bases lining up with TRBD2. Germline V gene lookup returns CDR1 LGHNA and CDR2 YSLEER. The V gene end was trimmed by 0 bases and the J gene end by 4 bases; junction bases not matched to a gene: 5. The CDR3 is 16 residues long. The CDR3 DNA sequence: TGCGCCAGCAGCCAAGATGCAGCGGGGGGATCAGATACGCAGTATTTT. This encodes CASSQDAAGGSDTQYF.

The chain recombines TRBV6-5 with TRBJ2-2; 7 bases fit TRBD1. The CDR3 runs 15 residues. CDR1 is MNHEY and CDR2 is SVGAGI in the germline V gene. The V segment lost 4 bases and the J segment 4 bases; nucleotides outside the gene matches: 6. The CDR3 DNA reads TGTGCCAGCAGTTTACGACAGGGTCGCACCGGGGAGCTGTTTTTT. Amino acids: CASSLRQGRTGELFF.

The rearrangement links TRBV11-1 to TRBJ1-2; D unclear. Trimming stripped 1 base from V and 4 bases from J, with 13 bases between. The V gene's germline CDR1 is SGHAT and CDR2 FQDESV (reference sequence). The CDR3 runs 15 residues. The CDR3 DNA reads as TGTGCCAGCAGCTTAGGGGCAGGCGATCTCTATGGCTACACCTTC. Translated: CASSLGAGDLYGYTF.

The CDR3: CASRNGGGTDTQYF. The DNA of the CDR3 is TGTGCCAGCAGGAACGGTGGTGGCACAGATACGCAGTATTTT. V is TRBV7-3 and J is TRBJ2-3; D call uncertain. The germline V gene has CDR1 SGHTA and CDR2 FQGTGA. V was pared by 6 bases and J by 1 base, with 11 bases between. This CDR3 is 14 amino acids long.

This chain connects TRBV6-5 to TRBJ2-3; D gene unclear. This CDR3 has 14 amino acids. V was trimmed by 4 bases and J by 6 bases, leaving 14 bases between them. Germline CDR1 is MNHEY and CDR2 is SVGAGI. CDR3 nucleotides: TGTGCCAGCAGTTCCGGCCCGATCGTCGATACGCAGTATTTT. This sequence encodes CASSSGPIVDTQYF.